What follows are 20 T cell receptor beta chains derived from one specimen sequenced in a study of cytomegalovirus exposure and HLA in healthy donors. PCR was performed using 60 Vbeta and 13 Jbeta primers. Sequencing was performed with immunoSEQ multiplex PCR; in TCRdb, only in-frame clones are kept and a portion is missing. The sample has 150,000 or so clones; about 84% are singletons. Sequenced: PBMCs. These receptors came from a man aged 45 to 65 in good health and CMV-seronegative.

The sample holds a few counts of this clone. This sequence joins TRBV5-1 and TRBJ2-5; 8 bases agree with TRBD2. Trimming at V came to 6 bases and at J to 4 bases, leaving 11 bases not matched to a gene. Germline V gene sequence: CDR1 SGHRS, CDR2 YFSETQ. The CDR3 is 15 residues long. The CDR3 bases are TGCGCCAGCAACATAGCGGGATATGGTGGAGAGACCCAGTACTTC. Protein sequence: CASNIAGYGGETQYF.

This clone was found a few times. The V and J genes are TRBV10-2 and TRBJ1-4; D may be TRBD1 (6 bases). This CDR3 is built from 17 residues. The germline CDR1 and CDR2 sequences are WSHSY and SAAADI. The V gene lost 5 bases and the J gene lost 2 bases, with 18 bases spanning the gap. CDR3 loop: CASSLFARGATNEKLFF. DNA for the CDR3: TGCGCCAGCAGTTTATTCGCCCGGGGGGCCACTAATGAAAAACTGTTTTTT.

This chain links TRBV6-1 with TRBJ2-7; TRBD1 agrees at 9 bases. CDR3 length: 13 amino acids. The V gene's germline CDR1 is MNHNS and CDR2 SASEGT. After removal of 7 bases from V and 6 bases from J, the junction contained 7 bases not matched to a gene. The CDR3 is CASIKGQGSEQYF. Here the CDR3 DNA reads TGTGCCAGCATCAAGGGACAGGGTTCCGAGCAGTACTTC.

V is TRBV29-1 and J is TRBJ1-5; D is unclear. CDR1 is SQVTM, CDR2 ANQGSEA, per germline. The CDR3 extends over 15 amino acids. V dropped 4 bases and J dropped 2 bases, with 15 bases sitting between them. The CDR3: CSVAPGGRGNQPQHF. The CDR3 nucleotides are TGCAGCGTTGCCCCGGGAGGGCGAGGCAATCAGCCCCAGCATTTT. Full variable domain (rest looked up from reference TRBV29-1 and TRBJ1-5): SAVISQKPSRDICQRGTSLTIQCQVDSQVTMMFWYRQQPGQSLTLIATANQGSEATYESGFVIDKFPISRPNLTFSTLTVSNMSPEDSSIYLCSVAPGGRGNQPQHFGDGTRLSIL.

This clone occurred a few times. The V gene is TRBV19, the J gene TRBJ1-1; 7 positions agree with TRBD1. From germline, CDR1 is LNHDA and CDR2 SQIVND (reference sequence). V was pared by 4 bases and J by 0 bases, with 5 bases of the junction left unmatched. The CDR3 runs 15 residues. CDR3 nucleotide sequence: TGTGCCAGTAGTAGAAGGGACAGCTTGAACACTGAAGCTTTCTTT. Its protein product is CASSRRDSLNTEAFF.

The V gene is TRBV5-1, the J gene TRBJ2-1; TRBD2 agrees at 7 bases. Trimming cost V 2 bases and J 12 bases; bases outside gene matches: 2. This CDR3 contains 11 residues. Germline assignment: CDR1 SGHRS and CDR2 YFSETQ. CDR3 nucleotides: TGCGCCAGCAGCTTCCCGGGGGGGCAGTTCTTC. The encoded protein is CASSFPGGQFF.

This CDR3 is CASSPGTSVSYEQYF. The CDR3 DNA sequence: TGTGCCAGCAGCCCTGGGACTAGCGTTTCCTACGAGCAGTACTTC. The V gene is TRBV11-3, the J gene TRBJ2-7; TRBD2 matches 10 bases. V shed 5 bases and J 1 base; nucleotides not matched to a gene: 5. Per the germline V gene, CDR1 is SGHNT and CDR2 is YENEEA. The CDR3 runs 15 residues.

The CDR3 region is CASSTGLSPYEQYF. DNA for the CDR3: TGCGCCAGCAGCACGGGACTTTCGCCGTACGAGCAGTACTTC. The chain recombines TRBV5-1 with TRBJ2-7, with a possible D match to TRBD2 (6 bases). Germline-derived CDR1 and CDR2 are SGHRS and YFSETQ. Trimming stripped 4 bases from V and 4 bases from J, with 15 bases between. The CDR3 spans 14 residues.

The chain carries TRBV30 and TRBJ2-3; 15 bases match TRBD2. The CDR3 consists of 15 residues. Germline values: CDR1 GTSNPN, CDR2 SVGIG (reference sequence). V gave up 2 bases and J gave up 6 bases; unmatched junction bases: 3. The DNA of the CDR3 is TGTGCCTGGAGTAGGACTAGCGGGGGGGCTGATACGCAGTATTTT. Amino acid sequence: CAWSRTSGGADTQYF.

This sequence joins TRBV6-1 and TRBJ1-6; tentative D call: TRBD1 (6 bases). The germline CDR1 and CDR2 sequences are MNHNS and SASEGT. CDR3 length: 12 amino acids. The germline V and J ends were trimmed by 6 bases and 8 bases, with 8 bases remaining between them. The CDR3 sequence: CASSTGYSPLHF. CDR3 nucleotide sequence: TGTGCCAGCAGCACAGGGTATTCACCCCTCCACTTT.

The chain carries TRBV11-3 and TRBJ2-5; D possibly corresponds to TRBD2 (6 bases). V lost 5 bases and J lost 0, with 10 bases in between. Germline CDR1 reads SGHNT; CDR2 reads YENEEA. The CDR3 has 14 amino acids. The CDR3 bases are TGTGCCAGCAGCCTCCGGGACTACCAAGAGACCCAGTACTTC. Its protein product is CASSLRDYQETQYF.

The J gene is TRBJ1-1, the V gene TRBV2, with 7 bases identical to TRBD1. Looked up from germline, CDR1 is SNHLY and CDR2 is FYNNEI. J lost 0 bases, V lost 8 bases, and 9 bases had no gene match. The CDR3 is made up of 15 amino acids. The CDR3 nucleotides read TGTGCCAGCGGGTCACGAGGGGGCGTGAACACTGAAGCTTTCTTT. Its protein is CASGSRGGVNTEAFF.

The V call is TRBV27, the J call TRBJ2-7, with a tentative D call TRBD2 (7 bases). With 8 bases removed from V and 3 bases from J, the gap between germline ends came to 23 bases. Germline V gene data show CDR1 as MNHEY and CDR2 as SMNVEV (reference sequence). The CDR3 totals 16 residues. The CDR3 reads CASRTDGGPSFYEQYF. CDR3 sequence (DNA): TGTGCCAGCCGGACCGACGGGGGGCCTAGCTTCTACGAGCAGTACTTC.

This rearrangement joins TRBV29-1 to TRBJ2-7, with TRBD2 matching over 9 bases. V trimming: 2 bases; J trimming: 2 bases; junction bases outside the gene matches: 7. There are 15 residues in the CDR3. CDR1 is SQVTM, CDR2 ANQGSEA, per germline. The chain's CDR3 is CSVERGRGGAYEQYF. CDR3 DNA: TGCAGCGTTGAAAGAGGGCGGGGGGGCGCCTACGAGCAGTACTTC.

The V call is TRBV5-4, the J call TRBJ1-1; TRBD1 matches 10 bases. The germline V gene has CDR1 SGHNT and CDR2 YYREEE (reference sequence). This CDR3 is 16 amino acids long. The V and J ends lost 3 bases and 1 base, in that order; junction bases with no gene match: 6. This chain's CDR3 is CASSSDRGRTNTEAFF. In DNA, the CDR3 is TGTGCCAGCAGCTCAGACAGGGGGCGAACGAACACTGAAGCTTTCTTT.

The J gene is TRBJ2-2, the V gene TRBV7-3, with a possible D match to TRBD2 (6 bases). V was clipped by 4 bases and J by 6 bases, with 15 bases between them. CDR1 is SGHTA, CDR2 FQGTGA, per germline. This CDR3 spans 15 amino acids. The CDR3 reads CASSSSPSSAGELFF. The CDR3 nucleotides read TGTGCCAGCAGCTCCTCCCCCTCTAGCGCCGGGGAGCTGTTTTTT.

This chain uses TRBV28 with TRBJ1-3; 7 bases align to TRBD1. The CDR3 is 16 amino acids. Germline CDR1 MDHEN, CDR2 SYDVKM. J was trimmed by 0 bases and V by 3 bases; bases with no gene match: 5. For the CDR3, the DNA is TGTGCCAGCAGTTTCTCGGGACAGCGCTCTGGAAACACCATATATTTT. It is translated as CASSFSGQRSGNTIYF.

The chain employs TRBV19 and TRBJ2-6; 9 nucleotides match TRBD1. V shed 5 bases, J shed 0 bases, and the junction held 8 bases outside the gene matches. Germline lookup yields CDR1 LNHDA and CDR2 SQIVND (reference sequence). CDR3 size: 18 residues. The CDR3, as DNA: TGTGCCAGTAGTCCTCGGACAGGGGCAAGCTCTGGGGCCAACGTCCTGACTTTC. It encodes CASSPRTGASSGANVLTF.

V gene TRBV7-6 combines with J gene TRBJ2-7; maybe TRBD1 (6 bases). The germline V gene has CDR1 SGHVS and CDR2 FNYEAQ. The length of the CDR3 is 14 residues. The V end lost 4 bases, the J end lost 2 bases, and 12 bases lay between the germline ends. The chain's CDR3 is CASSSGHGAYEQYF. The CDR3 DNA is TGTGCCAGCAGCTCGGGACATGGGGCCTACGAGCAGTACTTC.

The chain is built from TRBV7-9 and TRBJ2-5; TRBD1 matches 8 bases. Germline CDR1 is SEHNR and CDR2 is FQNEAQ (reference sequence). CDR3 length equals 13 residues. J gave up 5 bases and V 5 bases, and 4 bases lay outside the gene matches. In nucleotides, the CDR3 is TGTGCCAGCAGCCGGACAGGGTACGAGACCCAGTACTTC. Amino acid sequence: CASSRTGYETQYF.